This T cell receptor (beta chain) was identified during a study of T cells in localized non-small cell lung cancer. Overall study findings and caveats: Across samples, adjacent lung featured a median around 56 of the top 100 tumor clones. Sequence data derive from only one tumor region, so heterogeneity remains possible.

In regard to this clone: Its antigen is not identified.

Measured with immunoSEQ multiplex PCR; TCRdb has only the in-frame clones, and not every one. This sample carries about 26,000 clones, more than 65% of them seen once, and the ten largest clones take approximately 9.5%. The V gene lost 4 bases and the J gene lost 11 bases, with 24 bases spanning the gap. There are 15 residues in the CDR3. Germline CDR1 is MGHRA and CDR2 is YSYEKL. The V call is TRBV4-1, the J call TRBJ2-7; D call uncertain. The TCR sequence derives from a man aged 40 to 75 with stage III squamous cell lung carcinoma. The sequences come from peripheral blood, collected before any cancer treatment. Here the CDR3 reads CASSLIEGESRPKYF. CDR3 DNA sequence: TGCGCCAGCAGCCTCATCGAAGGAGAGTCCCGTCCAAAGTACTTC.